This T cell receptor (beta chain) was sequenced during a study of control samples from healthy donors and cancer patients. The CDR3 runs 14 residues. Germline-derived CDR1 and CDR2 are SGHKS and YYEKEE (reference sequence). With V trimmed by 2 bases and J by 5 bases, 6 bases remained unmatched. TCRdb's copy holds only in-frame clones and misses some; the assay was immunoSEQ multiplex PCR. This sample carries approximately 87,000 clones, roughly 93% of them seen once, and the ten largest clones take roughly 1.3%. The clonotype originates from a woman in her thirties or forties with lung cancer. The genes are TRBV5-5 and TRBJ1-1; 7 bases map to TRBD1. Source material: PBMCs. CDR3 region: CASSFSQGSTEAFF. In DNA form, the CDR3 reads TGTGCCAGCAGCTTTTCACAGGGGTCAACTGAAGCTTTCTTT.